This section outlines one T cell receptor (beta chain) sequence together with its context. Its matching antigen is unknown. A much larger clone lies one base from this, so it may be a read error. TCR beta CDR3 amplification used RNA transcripts. The first-round RT-PCR employed HTBI primers together with the Qiagen OneStep RT-PCR kit. A multiplex PCR was then performed as the second round. TCRdb processed the multiplex PCR reads anew with MiXCR; each CDR3 protein has one entry. Here the sample spans 400,000 or so distinct CDR3 sequences, roughly a sixth being singletons. This entry is derived from a study of Graves' ophthalmopathy and Graves' hyperthyroidism. V lost 0 bases, J lost 10 bases, and 8 bases stayed unmatched. There are 13 residues in the CDR3. CDR1 and CDR2 from the germline V gene are SQVTM and ANQGSEA. Study outcomes and limitations: In blood appeared most of the expanded thyroid clonotypes whose frequency exceeded 0.001.

The V gene is TRBV29-1, the J gene TRBJ1-2; TRBD1 matches 7 bases. This TCR was recovered from an adult woman with stable Graves' hyperthyroidism. The sequencing input was peripheral blood. This chain's CDR3 is CSVEDHRGGDYTF. The DNA of the CDR3 is TGCAGCGTTGAAGACCACAGGGGCGGGGACTACACCTTC.